The 14 T cell receptor beta chains presented below share a single source sample, sequenced in a study of blood T cells in healthy people across ages. Primers used in a second PCR of roughly 6 to 12 cycles were a sample-barcoded 5' primer and a J-beta primer mix. One entry per CDR3 protein results from TCRdb running MiXCR on the 5' RACE reads. The sample holds about 580,000 distinct CDR3 sequences, roughly 48% seen once. The sequenced sample consisted of blood. The receptors here all came from a man older than 75 in good health.

Ten or more counts support this clonotype. V gene TRBV7-9 combines with J gene TRBJ2-1, with 10 bases fitting TRBD2. CDR1 is SEHNR and CDR2 is FQNEAQ in the germline V gene (reference sequence). The CDR3 runs to 12 residues. V lost 6 bases to trimming and J lost 8 bases; unmatched junction nucleotides: 1. CDR3 sequence reads: CASRLAGDEQFF. The CDR3 DNA follows: TGTGCCAGCAGGCTAGCGGGAGATGAGCAGTTCTTC.

This clonotype has just a few counts. The chain joins TRBV12-3 or TRBV12-4 to TRBJ1-2; D perhaps matches TRBD1 (6 bases). This CDR3 spans 13 amino acids. Trimming removed 7 bases from V and 6 bases from J, with 15 bases in between. The CDR3 coding sequence is TGTGCCAGCACCTTTGGGGGGCTGCATGGCTACACCTTC. As protein: CASTFGGLHGYTF.

In its sample, this clonotype was seen many times. V usage is TRBV29-1 and J usage is TRBJ2-4; 9 bases map to TRBD1. Losses at the gene ends were 7 bases for V and 8 bases for J; bases not matched to a gene: 6. Germline V gene data show CDR1 as SQVTM and CDR2 as ANQGSEA. The CDR3 contains 12 residues. The CDR3 is CSARQGVDIQYF. CDR3 in DNA: TGCAGCGCTCGACAGGGGGTTGACATTCAGTACTTC. Filled out from reference TRBV29-1 and TRBJ2-4, the complete variable domain reads SAVISQKPSRDICQRGTSLTIQCQVDSQVTMMFWYRQQPGQSLTLIATANQGSEATYESGFVIDKFPISRPNLTFSTLTVSNMSPEDSSIYLCSARQGVDIQYFGAGTRLSVL.

On this clonotype: Germline and junction disagree at one end, which may indicate a read error. The chain recombines TRBV14 with TRBJ1-6; the D is unclear. The CDR3 contains 16 residues. CDR1 and CDR2 (germline): SGHDN, FVKESK. CDR3 sequence (DNA): TGTGCCAGCAGCCAAGCTCCGGTGTCGAGTAATTCACTCCTCCACTTT. Protein product: CASSQAPVSSNSLLHF.

V gene TRBV5-1 combines with J gene TRBJ2-2, with D possibly called TRBD1 or TRBD2 (6 bases each). Germline assignment: CDR1 SGHRS and CDR2 YFSETQ. Between the trimmed V and J ends, which lost 0 bases and 1 base, there was a span of 10 bases. CDR3 length: 16 residues. CDR3 DNA: TGCGCCAGCAGCTTGGCGGAGGGGGGGAACACCGGGGAGCTGTTTTTT. Translation: CASSLAEGGNTGELFF.

J is TRBJ2-7 and V is TRBV7-2; weak D call: TRBD2 (5 bases). Germline CDR1 SGHTA, CDR2 FQGNSA. Trimming took off 7 bases at V and 1 base at J, with 14 bases between the two ends. The CDR3 is 14 residues long. CDR3 in DNA: TGTGCCAGCATTAACACCGGGGTATCCTACGAGCAGTACTTC. This gives the protein CASINTGVSYEQYF.

This clonotype was detected ten times or more. The V gene is TRBV7-2, the J gene TRBJ2-1; D possibly corresponds to TRBD2 (6 bases). The CDR3 sequence is 16 residues long. CDR1 and CDR2 from the germline V gene are SGHTA and FQGNSA. Deletions cut 5 bases from V and 0 bases from J, with 14 bases between. This CDR3 is CASSPGRGSSYNEQFF. The CDR3 DNA reads as TGTGCCAGCAGCCCTGGCCGGGGGAGCTCCTACAATGAGCAGTTCTTC.

The J gene is TRBJ2-7, the V gene TRBV7-8, with 10 bases fitting TRBD1. This CDR3 has 14 residues. Germline V lookup: CDR1 SGHVS, CDR2 FQNEAQ. With V trimmed by 5 bases and J by 7 bases, 8 bases remained unmatched. The CDR3 DNA follows: TGTGCCAGCAGCCTGGGGACAGGGGTGCGGGAGCAGTACTTC. This gives the protein CASSLGTGVREQYF.

This chain uses TRBV24-1 with TRBJ2-1; D may be TRBD2 (5 bases). Germline CDR1 is KGHDR and CDR2 is SFDVKD. There are 15 residues in the CDR3. The V and J ends lost 4 bases and 12 bases respectively, with 21 bases between them. CDR3 sequence (DNA): TGTGCCACCAGTGACTCGGGAAACGGGAATGGTGGGCAGTTCTTC. It encodes CATSDSGNGNGGQFF.

This clonotype was counted at least ten times. This chain connects TRBV5-1 to TRBJ2-7; 10 nucleotides align to TRBD1. The J segment lost 0 bases and the V segment lost 0 bases, leaving 3 bases of the junction unmatched. The CDR3 spans 16 residues. CDR1 SGHRS and CDR2 YFSETQ come from the germline V gene. The CDR3 DNA follows: TGCGCCAGCAGCTTGGGGGACAGGGGATCCTCCTACGAGCAGTACTTC. This sequence encodes CASSLGDRGSSYEQYF.

The chain recombines TRBV5-6 with TRBJ2-5, with no clear D. The DNA end lines up better with TRBJ2-7; the J call may be wrong. This CDR3 region has 17 residues. Germline loops: CDR1 SGHDT, CDR2 YYEEEE. CDR3 in DNA: TGTGCCAGCAGCTTGGGGGGTGGTTTCAGTTTGCCCTACGAGCAGTACTTC. Its protein product is CASSLGGGFSLPYEQYF.

V is TRBV14 and J is TRBJ2-7, with a weak D call TRBD2 (5 bases). Trimming took off 1 base at V and 5 bases at J, with 15 bases between the two ends. Germline-derived CDR1 and CDR2 are SGHDN and FVKESK. CDR3 size: 15 residues. CDR3 nucleotide sequence: TGTGCCAGCAGCCAAGGCCCCGGGATACGGGACGAGCAGTACTTC. Residues: CASSQGPGIRDEQYF.

This clonotype was recorded many times. The rearrangement links TRBV6-5 to TRBJ1-5; perhaps TRBD1 as D (6 bases). V shed 2 bases and J shed 6 bases, with 11 bases lying between them. This CDR3 comprises 14 residues. Germline V gene lookup returns CDR1 MNHEY and CDR2 SVGAGI. CDR3 DNA sequence: TGTGCCAGCAGTTACACCAGGGGAAGTCAGCCCCAGCATTTT. Residues: CASSYTRGSQPQHF.

The rearrangement uses TRBV7-3 and TRBJ2-1; unclear D gene. Per germline, CDR1 SGHTA and CDR2 FQGTGA. Trimming left V 2 bases short and J 9 bases short, with 8 bases between. This CDR3 contains 12 residues. The CDR3 region is CASSLDLSEQFF. CDR3 DNA sequence: TGTGCCAGCAGCTTAGATCTAAGTGAGCAGTTCTTC.